The 15 T cell receptor beta chains below come from one sample, sequenced in a study of cytomegalovirus exposure and HLA in healthy donors listed by TCRdb under 2017. The receptor library was made with the immunoSEQ multiplex PCR assay. For the multiplex PCR, a mixture combining 60 forward primers for TCR Vbeta segments and 13 reverse primers for TCR Jbeta segments was used. What TCRdb holds here is the immuneACCESS table cut down to in-frame rearrangements. Part of the clones is not present; checked against another copy, under half of the missing clones reflect an unresolved V gene, and the others are unexplained. The sample table records over 45,000 clones; 83% of these occur just once. Roughly 4% of the sample lies in the top ten. The sequencing sample was made of PBMCs. Receptors were obtained from a young man in good health and CMV-seronegative.

Concerning this clone: The junction shows a germline mismatch at one end, possibly a read error. The V gene is TRBV7-9, the J gene TRBJ1-6; 7 bases map to TRBD1. Germline V gene data show CDR1 as SEHNR and CDR2 as FQNEAQ (reference sequence). The CDR3 runs 14 residues. The CDR3 sequence is CASSLDRVNSPLHF. The CDR3 DNA reads as TGTGCCAGCAGTTTAGACAGGGTGAATTCACCCCTCCACTTT.

The chain links TRBV27 to TRBJ2-5, with a weak D call TRBD1 (5 bases). CDR3 length equals 15 residues. Germline V gene sequence: CDR1 MNHEY, CDR2 SMNVEV (reference sequence). V was trimmed by 7 bases and J by 2 bases, leaving 17 bases between them. As DNA, the CDR3 is TGTGCCAGCACCCCGAGTACAGGAATACAAGAGACCCAGTACTTC. Amino acids: CASTPSTGIQETQYF.

This chain connects TRBV6-5 to TRBJ2-5; the match to TRBD2 covers 9 bases. The J call may be wrong; the DNA end is better matched by TRBJ2-7. Germline CDR1 MNHEY, CDR2 SVGAGI. The CDR3 runs 14 residues. CDR3 in DNA: TGTGCCAGCAGTAGCGGGGGGATGTCCTACGAGCAGTACTTC. Protein product: CASSSGGMSYEQYF.

The chain joins TRBV9 to TRBJ2-4; 7 nucleotides line up with TRBD2. The CDR3 is 17 residues long. J was trimmed by 3 bases and V by 3 bases; bases with no gene match: 12. Germline CDR1 and CDR2: SGDLS and YYNGEE. The CDR3: CASSASYAGEGKNIQYF. CDR3 coding DNA: TGTGCCAGCAGCGCATCGTATGCGGGAGAAGGCAAAAACATTCAGTACTTC.

The rearrangement links TRBV10-3 to TRBJ2-2, with 8 bases fitting TRBD1. Germline V gene sequence: CDR1 ENHRY, CDR2 SYGVKD. The junction had 3 bases not matched to a gene; V was cut back by 6 bases and J by 3 bases. This CDR3 has 14 amino acids. The CDR3 DNA reads as TGTGCCATCAGAAGGGGACAGGACACCGGGGAGCTGTTTTTT. Its translation: CAIRRGQDTGELFF.

The V call is TRBV9, the J call TRBJ2-1; 11 bases map to TRBD2. Germline trimming cut 4 bases from V and 5 bases from J; bases unmatched to any gene: 2. Germline loops: CDR1 SGDLS, CDR2 YYNGEE. There are 14 residues in the CDR3. CDR3 nucleotides: TGTGCCAGCAGCCCGGGACTAGCGGACAATGAGCAGTTCTTC. As protein: CASSPGLADNEQFF.

This chain joins TRBV25-1 and TRBJ1-2, with D perhaps matching TRBD1 (5 bases). The CDR3 length is 11 residues. The germline V gene encodes CDR1 MGHDK and CDR2 SYGVNS. With 7 bases removed from V and 8 bases from J, the gap between germline ends came to 11 bases. CDR3 amino acids: CASTGGKGYTF. For the CDR3, the DNA is TGTGCCAGCACTGGGGGGAAAGGCTACACCTTC.

The chain has TRBV5-8 and TRBJ2-5; 7 bases are a match to TRBD1. Germline lookup yields CDR1 SGHTS and CDR2 YDEGEE. This CDR3 spans 16 amino acids. V shed 3 bases, J shed 10 bases, and the junction held 18 bases outside the gene matches. The chain's CDR3 is CASSSGQANPLMFQYF. The CDR3 nucleotides are TGTGCCAGCAGCTCTGGACAGGCAAACCCTCTTATGTTCCAGTACTTC.

The chain links TRBV7-9 to TRBJ2-2; 7 bases align to TRBD1. With 0 bases clipped from V and 3 bases from J, the junction kept 7 bases outside the gene matches. The CDR3 totals 17 residues. The germline gives CDR1 SEHNR, CDR2 FQNEAQ (reference sequence). The CDR3 DNA reads TGTGCCAGCAGCTTAGCGGGACAGATAATTCACACCGGGGAGCTGTTTTTT. Amino acid sequence: CASSLAGQIIHTGELFF.

This chain uses TRBV10-3 with TRBJ2-5; 7 bases map to TRBD1. The tail of the sequence fits TRBJ2-7 better, so the J call may be wrong. Germline values: CDR1 ENHRY, CDR2 SYGVKD. This CDR3 has 14 residues. DNA for the CDR3: TGTGCCATCACCTGGGACAGCCCCTCCCGCGAGCAGTACTTC. It is translated as CAITWDSPSREQYF.

This chain connects TRBV25-1 to TRBJ2-1, with D unclear. Germline-derived CDR1 and CDR2 are MGHDK and SYGVNS. CDR3 length equals 16 residues. Between the trimmed V and J ends, which lost 2 bases and 4 bases, there was a span of 15 bases. The CDR3 region has the DNA TGTGCCAGCAGTGAAACCCCGCCGCGGCCATACAATGAGCAGTTCTTC. It is translated as CASSETPPRPYNEQFF.

The chain recombines TRBV30 with TRBJ2-5, with D perhaps TRBD1 (5 bases). Germline V CDR1 and CDR2: GTSNPN, SVGIG (reference sequence). This CDR3 has 11 residues. V was clipped by 3 bases and J by 5 bases, with 7 bases between them. Here the CDR3 reads CAWSAGETQYF. DNA of the CDR3: TGTGCCTGGAGCGCAGGGGAGACCCAGTACTTC.

The gene calls are TRBV27 and TRBJ2-7; 9 bases agree with TRBD2. Germline trimming cut 0 bases from V and 4 bases from J; bases unmatched to any gene: 10. The CDR3 length is 17 residues. The germline gives CDR1 MNHEY, CDR2 SMNVEV (reference sequence). Here the CDR3 DNA reads TGTGCCAGCAGTTTATCGATCCCAGCGGGAGGATCGTACGAGCAGTACTTC. Its protein product is CASSLSIPAGGSYEQYF.

V and J are TRBV7-9 and TRBJ2-3; 7 bases fit TRBD2. This CDR3 has 17 amino acids. Germline trimming cut 4 bases from V and 0 bases from J; bases unmatched to any gene: 10. Per the germline V gene, CDR1 is SEHNR and CDR2 is FQNEAQ (reference sequence). The CDR3: CASSWVRSGISTDTQYF. The DNA for the CDR3 is TGTGCCAGCAGCTGGGTAAGGAGCGGGATAAGCACAGATACGCAGTATTTT.

The J gene is TRBJ2-3, the V gene TRBV5-4; a weak D match, TRBD1 (6 bases). This CDR3 region has 15 residues. V was clipped by 4 bases and J by 1 base, with 13 bases between them. Germline CDR1 SGHNT, CDR2 YYREEE (reference sequence). The CDR3 region is CASSLRSGGTDTQYF. CDR3 nucleotide sequence: TGTGCCAGCAGCCTCAGGTCAGGGGGCACAGATACGCAGTATTTT.